This T cell receptor (beta chain) was captured by sequencing in a study of T cell responses to AZD1222 COVID-19 vaccine. Study-wide context: The study pooled second doses at about 4 or about 12 weeks. General observations from the study: Spike-specific TCR breadth and depth rose after two AZD1222 doses. Donor demographics were predominantly white British with a female majority; clonal diversity may be underestimated.

Turning to this clone: Its antigen is not identified.

The CDR3 consists of 17 residues. CDR1 and CDR2 from the germline V gene are SNHLY and FYNNEI. Trimming stripped 3 bases from V and 4 bases from J, with 19 bases between. Only in-frame clones appear in the TCRdb table, and some are missing; sequencing was by immunoSEQ multiplex PCR. This sample has some 130,000 clones, with approximately 88% found just once. The chain couples TRBV2 to TRBJ1-3; D may be TRBD1 (5 bases). The sequence was collected from an adult in good health. The sample was peripheral blood, taken on day 0 of AZD1222 vaccination. The CDR3 region is CASSEGRVIVIGNTIYF. CDR3 DNA sequence: TGTGCCAGCAGTGAGGGCAGGGTGATTGTAATCGGAAACACCATATATTTT.